This TCR beta chain was documented in a study of cytomegalovirus exposure and HLA in healthy donors. J lost 3 bases, V lost 5 bases, and 3 bases had no gene match. There are 13 residues in the CDR3. Germline V lookup: CDR1 SNHLY, CDR2 FYNNEI. Primers included in the PCR were 60 Vbeta and 13 Jbeta primers. Libraries were prepared by immunoSEQ multiplex PCR; TCRdb keeps only in-frame clonotypes and omits some of them. The table has roughly 73,000 clones, 65% to 80% seen once. Sample: PBMCs. This chain links TRBV2 with TRBJ1-2; 7 bases fit TRBD1. The source is a man in his 70s in good health and CMV-seronegative. The CDR3 sequence is CASSRDSYYGYTF. CDR3 sequence (DNA): TGTGCCAGCAGTCGGGACAGTTACTATGGCTACACCTTC.